This T cell receptor (beta chain) was recorded in a study of OX40 agonist ivuxolimab in advanced cancers. The study, taken as a whole, reports: Several nonresponders also turned out to have low normalized T-cell clonal expansion.

The germline V and J ends were trimmed by 8 bases and 4 bases, with 14 bases remaining between them. The CDR3 length is 13 residues. From germline, CDR1 is MDHEN and CDR2 SYDVKM. Of note for this clone: No antigen is known for it.

Sequenced by immunoSEQ multiplex PCR; TCRdb stores in-frame clones only, minus some. The repertoire includes about 19,000 clones, about four fifths of them detected once, and roughly 20% sits in the top ten. This chain joins TRBV28 and TRBJ1-2; possibly TRBD1 for D (5 bases). The sample consisted of CD4+ or CD8+ T cells sorted from blood, taken in a trial of the OX40 agonist ivuxolimab. The TCR originated in an adult with an advanced solid tumor such as melanoma, head and neck, liver or kidney cancer. CDR3 DNA: TGTGCCAGCGTGAGGGGCGAGGGCTATGGCTACACCTTC. It translates to CASVRGEGYGYTF.